A single sample is the source of the 21 T cell receptor beta chains below, sequenced in a study of shared T cell receptors in the human thymus. TCRdb's copy holds only in-frame clones and misses some; the assay was immunoSEQ multiplex PCR. The sample includes 450,000 to 650,000 clones, 75% to 85% of them seen just once. These sequences were also reported in another study, on human thymus T cells.

The sequenced sample consisted of thymocytes. The receptors shown here come from a boy under two years old with a congenital heart defect.

The chain employs TRBV27 and TRBJ2-3; 10 bases line up with TRBD1. This CDR3 spans 17 amino acids. CDR1 and CDR2 (germline): MNHEY, SMNVEV (reference sequence). Trimming removed 2 bases from V and 0 bases from J; junction bases left unmatched: 5. The CDR3 bases are TGTGCCAGCAGTTTAGATGGGACAGGGGAAAGCACAGATACGCAGTATTTT. Residues: CASSLDGTGESTDTQYF.

This clone was detected a few times. The chain recombines TRBV5-5 with TRBJ2-2, with TRBD2 as a possible D gene (7 bases). The CDR3 spans 14 residues. CDR1 is SGHKS and CDR2 is YYEKEE in the germline V gene (reference sequence). Trimming cost V 2 bases and J 5 bases, with 10 bases left between them. CDR3 bases: TGTGCCAGCAGCTTAGGGGGGGCGACCGGGGAGCTGTTTTTT. This gives the protein CASSLGGATGELFF. The full variable domain, with the rest looked up from reference TRBV5-5 and TRBJ2-2, is DAGVTQSPTHLIKTRGQQVTLRCSPISGHKSVSWYQQVLGQGPQFIFQYYEKEERGRGNFPDRFSARQFPNYSSELNVNALLLGDSALYLCASSLGGATGELFFGEGSRLTVL.

The rearrangement joins TRBV28 to TRBJ1-4; the D is unclear. Trimming cost V 8 bases and J 1 base, with 8 bases left between them. Germline loops: CDR1 MDHEN, CDR2 SYDVKM. The CDR3 length is 13 residues. CDR3 in DNA: TGTGCCAGCCACAGAGAAACTAATGAAAAACTGTTTTTT. Translated, it gives CASHRETNEKLFF.

The chain is built from TRBV7-9 and TRBJ2-7; 9 nucleotides agree with TRBD1. With V trimmed by 1 base and J by 0 bases, 7 bases remained unmatched. Germline V lookup: CDR1 SEHNR, CDR2 FQNEAQ (reference sequence). The length of the CDR3 is 17 residues. CDR3 DNA sequence: TGTGCCAGCAGCTTAGAACGGGACAGGGACAGCTCCTACGAGCAGTACTTC. This gives the protein CASSLERDRDSSYEQYF.

The chain combines TRBV27 with TRBJ2-1, with 7 bases lining up with TRBD2. The CDR3 is 16 amino acids. After removal of 5 bases from V and 6 bases from J, the junction contained 13 bases not matched to a gene. Germline CDR1 reads MNHEY; CDR2 reads SMNVEV (reference sequence). This CDR3 reads CASSRLLAGAPNEQFF. The CDR3 DNA is TGTGCCAGCAGTCGACTTTTGGCGGGAGCCCCCAATGAGCAGTTCTTC.

The rearrangement links TRBV10-3 to TRBJ1-5; weak D call: TRBD1 (5 bases). The V and J ends lost 3 bases and 2 bases respectively, with 8 bases between them. CDR1 is ENHRY and CDR2 is SYGVKD in the germline V gene. This CDR3 comprises 14 residues. The CDR3 here is CAISDIRGNQPQHF. For the CDR3, the DNA is TGTGCCATCAGTGACATCAGGGGCAATCAGCCCCAGCATTTT.

V gene TRBV7-9 combines with J gene TRBJ2-5; 7 bases match TRBD1. The germline V gene encodes CDR1 SEHNR and CDR2 FQNEAQ (reference sequence). The junction had 6 bases not matched to a gene; V was cut back by 4 bases and J by 4 bases. This CDR3 region has 14 residues. The chain's CDR3 is CASSWGTDGETQYF. The CDR3, as DNA: TGTGCCAGCAGCTGGGGGACAGATGGAGAGACCCAGTACTTC.

The chain carries TRBV10-1 and TRBJ2-3; D is perhaps TRBD2 (7 bases). Deletions cut 4 bases from V and 6 bases from J, with 17 bases between. Germline CDR1 reads WNHNN; CDR2 reads SYGVQD (reference sequence). The CDR3 is made up of 15 amino acids. CDR3 sequence: CASSGGGHDKDTQYF. The CDR3 DNA sequence: TGCGCCAGCAGTGGGGGGGGACATGACAAGGATACGCAGTATTTT.

The gene calls are TRBV6-1 and TRBJ1-4, with 8 nucleotides matching TRBD1. CDR1 MNHNS and CDR2 SASEGT come from the germline V gene. CDR3 length equals 15 residues. Unmatched junction bases numbered 4, after V lost 1 base and J lost 6 bases. The CDR3 DNA follows: TGTGCCAGCAGTGAAGTGCAGGGGGCTTATGAAAAACTGTTTTTT. Its protein product is CASSEVQGAYEKLFF.

V gene TRBV4-1 combines with J gene TRBJ2-7; weak D call: TRBD1 (6 bases). The V gene's germline CDR1 is MGHRA and CDR2 YSYEKL. The ends were cut back, 0 bases at V and 0 bases at J, with 9 bases in the middle. This CDR3 contains 15 residues. CDR3 amino acids: CASSQDGGNSYEQYF. The CDR3 DNA follows: TGCGCCAGCAGCCAAGATGGGGGCAACTCCTACGAGCAGTACTTC.

For the CDR3, the DNA is TGTGCCAGTAGTAGGGCTCTAGGGGGTCAGCCCCAGCATTTT. This codes for CASSRALGGQPQHF. The chain carries TRBV19 and TRBJ1-5, with D possibly being TRBD1 (6 bases). This CDR3 comprises 14 residues. Trimming took 4 bases from V and 6 from J, leaving 13 bases between them. Germline V lookup: CDR1 LNHDA, CDR2 SQIVND (reference sequence).

V usage is TRBV5-1 and J usage is TRBJ2-1; no reliable D call. The germline gives CDR1 SGHRS, CDR2 YFSETQ. V was cut by 0 bases and J by 2 bases, with 9 bases left in between. There are 15 residues in the CDR3. In DNA, the CDR3 is TGCGCCAGCAGCTTGGACTTGTCCCCCTACAATGAGCAGTTCTTC. The encoded protein is CASSLDLSPYNEQFF.

The chain employs TRBV5-6 and TRBJ2-3, with 10 bases that match TRBD2. The CDR3 length is 18 residues. Germline CDR1 and CDR2: SGHDT and YYEEEE. The ends lost 3 bases at V and 9 bases at J; junction bases unmatched: 19. DNA for the CDR3: TGTGCCAGCAGCTCCGATGCATTCGAAGCGGGAGGGGCGGTCACGCAGTATTTT. Protein: CASSSDAFEAGGAVTQYF.

The V gene is TRBV27, the J gene TRBJ2-5; D may be TRBD2 (6 bases). The CDR3 length is 15 residues. Germline CDR1 MNHEY, CDR2 SMNVEV (reference sequence). V lost 2 bases to trimming and J lost 5 bases, with 15 bases between them. The CDR3 DNA reads TGTGCCAGCAGTTTAGGAGCGGGTAGGTTGGAGACCCAGTACTTC. It translates to CASSLGAGRLETQYF.

The V and J genes are TRBV27 and TRBJ2-2; 8 nucleotides match TRBD1. This CDR3 spans 18 amino acids. CDR1 MNHEY and CDR2 SMNVEV come from the germline V gene (reference sequence). Unmatched junction bases numbered 11, after V lost 4 bases and J lost 1 base. This chain's CDR3 is CASSWITGQGLNTGELFF. In DNA form, the CDR3 reads TGTGCCAGCAGTTGGATAACCGGACAGGGACTGAACACCGGGGAGCTGTTTTTT.

This chain joins TRBV6-6 and TRBJ2-1; 7 bases match TRBD1. The germline V gene encodes CDR1 MNHNY and CDR2 SVGAGI (reference sequence). The ends lost 10 bases at V and 6 bases at J; junction bases unmatched: 6. This CDR3 has 12 residues. Written as DNA, the CDR3 is TGTGCCATCGACAGGGATGGCAATGAGCAGTTCTTC. Encoded protein: CAIDRDGNEQFF.

A single count supports this clone. This chain joins TRBV5-4 and TRBJ2-5; 8 nucleotides agree with TRBD2. The junction had 23 bases not matched to a gene; V was cut back by 4 bases and J by 3 bases. In germline, CDR1 is SGHNT, CDR2 YYREEE (reference sequence). The CDR3 has 20 residues. Here the CDR3 reads CASSPGRGLILAGGEETQYF. The CDR3 DNA reads TGTGCCAGCAGCCCGGGAAGGGGGTTAATTTTGGCGGGAGGCGAAGAGACCCAGTACTTC.

This chain links TRBV10-2 with TRBJ2-6; 9 bases are a match to TRBD1. Per the germline V gene, CDR1 is WSHSY and CDR2 is SAAADI. The V and J ends lost 2 bases and 4 bases, in that order; junction bases with no gene match: 6. The CDR3 sequence is 17 residues long. DNA for the CDR3: TGCGCCAGCAGTGAGGCCGGGACAGGGTCCGGGGCCAACGTCCTGACTTTC. Translation: CASSEAGTGSGANVLTF.

V and J are TRBV2 and TRBJ1-4; the D is unclear. The CDR3 sequence is 18 residues long. Trimming took off 8 bases at V and 3 bases at J, with 25 bases between the two ends. Germline loops: CDR1 SNHLY, CDR2 FYNNEI. This CDR3 is CASVIRFPPPRPNEKLFF. DNA of the CDR3: TGTGCCAGCGTGATTCGATTTCCTCCTCCCAGGCCTAATGAAAAACTGTTTTTT.

J is TRBJ2-1 and V is TRBV10-3; tentatively, D is TRBD2 (6 bases). Germline CDR1 is ENHRY and CDR2 is SYGVKD. This CDR3 has 17 residues. V was shortened by 3 bases and J by 7 bases, with 22 bases between the two germline ends. The CDR3 reads CAISDGSGTPWFNEQFF. The DNA for the CDR3 is TGTGCCATCAGTGATGGTTCGGGGACTCCCTGGTTTAATGAGCAGTTCTTC.

The chain is built from TRBV5-1 and TRBJ2-7, with a possible D match to TRBD1 (5 bases). The CDR3 loop spans 19 amino acids. Trimming pared 4 bases from V and 1 base from J, leaving 27 bases between. Germline-derived CDR1 and CDR2 are SGHRS and YFSETQ. CDR3 region: CASSLGERGPFTLSYEQYF. The CDR3 nucleotides are TGCGCCAGCAGCCTAGGGGAAAGAGGACCCTTTACTCTTTCCTACGAGCAGTACTTC.